This T cell receptor beta chain was found in a study of T cells after yellow fever vaccination. Study-level points and caveats: Repertoires obtained by FACS sorting could include abundant clonotypes that entered as contaminants from the bulk population.

5'RACE template switching generated TCR cDNA, adding a universal primer site and UMIs. TCRdb used MiXCR to reprocess the 5' RACE reads, holding one entry per CDR3 protein. The sample has some 240,000 distinct CDR3 sequences, roughly 5% seen once. The V and J ends lost 6 bases and 6 bases respectively, with 15 bases between them. This CDR3 has 14 residues. Germline V CDR1 and CDR2: MDHEN, SYDVKM. Ten or more counts support this clonotype. The antigen is unknown. This specimen was CD4+ T cells sorted from PBMCs, taken on the day of the yellow fever booster vaccination. The chain is built from TRBV28 and TRBJ1-3; a possible D gene is TRBD1 (5 bases). This receptor was taken from a man in his late teens or twenties who received the YFV17D yellow fever vaccine. DNA for the CDR3: TGTGCCAGCAGGGTAGCAGGGTTGGAAAACACCATATATTTT. Its protein is CASRVAGLENTIYF.